Presented here are 25 T cell receptor beta chains from one specimen sequenced in a study of OX40 agonist ivuxolimab in advanced cancers. Only in-frame clones appear in the TCRdb table, and some are missing; sequencing was by immunoSEQ multiplex PCR. The profile shows roughly 56,000 clones, 70% to 85% of them singletons. Sequences were derived from CD4+ or CD8+ T cells sorted from blood, sampled in a trial of the OX40 agonist ivuxolimab. The source is an adult with an advanced solid tumor such as melanoma, head and neck, liver or kidney cancer.

The rearrangement uses TRBV23-1 and TRBJ2-5; D is unresolved. TRBV23-1 is an ORF, with its function uncertain. V was trimmed by 0 bases and J by 11 bases, leaving 16 bases between them. The CDR3 sequence is 14 residues long. CDR3 sequence reads: CASSQSWGSPSQYF. Here the CDR3 DNA reads TGCGCCAGCAGTCAATCATGGGGTTCACCCTCTCAGTACTTC.

This clone is judged medium-sized. The chain is built from TRBV10-3 and TRBJ1-1; D not resolved. The CDR3 consists of 14 residues. The germline V gene encodes CDR1 ENHRY and CDR2 SYGVKD. The V end was cut by 3 bases, the J end by 1 base, with 9 bases between. CDR3 DNA sequence: TGTGCCATCAGTGAAAAGGCGCAGAACACTGAAGCTTTCTTT. Translating gives CAISEKAQNTEAFF.

The genes are TRBV5-1 and TRBJ1-3; D gene unclear. This CDR3 region has 14 residues. Trimming removed 0 bases at V and 2 bases at J, with 6 bases between. Germline lookup yields CDR1 SGHRS and CDR2 YFSETQ. Here the CDR3 reads CASSLEAAGNTIYF. The CDR3 bases are TGCGCCAGCAGCTTGGAGGCAGCTGGAAACACCATATATTTT. Complete variable domain (other parts from reference TRBV5-1 and TRBJ1-3): KAGVTQTPRYLIKTRGQQVTLSCSPISGHRSVSWYQQTPGQGLQFLFEYFSETQRNKGNFPGRFSGRQFSNSRSEMNVSTLELGDSALYLCASSLEAAGNTIYFGEGSWLTVV.

This clone is termed medium-sized. This sequence joins TRBV19 and TRBJ1-1; D is unclear. Germline CDR1 and CDR2: LNHDA and SQIVND (reference sequence). The CDR3 has 13 amino acids. The V end lost 4 bases, the J end lost 4 bases, and 10 bases lay between the germline ends. The CDR3 reads CASSRMDFTEAFF. CDR3 in DNA: TGTGCCAGTAGTAGAATGGACTTCACTGAAGCTTTCTTT.

The CDR3 nucleotides read TGTGCCAGCAGCGGGACTAGCGGGAGGGCGAGAGACAATGAGCAGTTCTTC. Translation: CASSGTSGRARDNEQFF. J is TRBJ2-1 and V is TRBV5-6; TRBD2 matches at 16 bases. Per the germline V gene, CDR1 is SGHDT and CDR2 is YYEEEE. The ends lost 4 bases at V and 5 bases at J; junction bases unmatched: 6. This CDR3 is built from 17 residues.

The chain has TRBV27 and TRBJ2-1; D call uncertain. The length of the CDR3 is 15 residues. V was pared by 5 bases and J by 3 bases, with 14 bases between. Germline assignment: CDR1 MNHEY and CDR2 SMNVEV (reference sequence). CDR3 amino acids: CASSLLIDGYNEQFF. The CDR3 DNA reads TGTGCCAGCAGTCTATTAATAGACGGCTACAATGAGCAGTTCTTC.

The gene calls are TRBV5-4 and TRBJ1-1; no firm D call. CDR1 is SGHNT and CDR2 is YYREEE in the germline V gene (reference sequence). The CDR3 is made up of 14 amino acids. Trimming removed 0 bases from V and 5 bases from J, with 11 bases in between. As DNA, the CDR3 is TGTGCCAGCAGCTTGGAGCGGGCCAATACTGAAGCTTTCTTT. Translation: CASSLERANTEAFF.

CDR3 in amino acids: CAWSDFLEWSTLNYGYTF. CDR3 nucleotide sequence: TGTGCCTGGAGTGATTTTTTAGAGTGGTCTACGCTTAACTATGGCTACACCTTC. This chain joins TRBV30 and TRBJ1-2, with no clear D. Between the trimmed V and J ends, which lost 1 base and 1 base, there was a span of 22 bases. This CDR3 has 18 residues. The germline gives CDR1 GTSNPN, CDR2 SVGIG (reference sequence).

V and J are TRBV6-6 and TRBJ1-2, with 9 bases fitting TRBD1. Germline V gene lookup returns CDR1 MNHNY and CDR2 SVGAGI (reference sequence). The CDR3 loop spans 15 amino acids. V trimming: 6 bases; J trimming: 8 bases; junction bases outside the gene matches: 13. CDR3: CASSPPRGTGFGYTF. Here the CDR3 DNA reads TGTGCCAGCAGCCCCCCCCGGGGGACAGGGTTCGGCTACACCTTC.

This chain links TRBV30 with TRBJ2-7; perhaps TRBD2 as D (6 bases). Per the germline V gene, CDR1 is GTSNPN and CDR2 is SVGIG (reference sequence). The length of the CDR3 is 15 residues. V dropped 0 bases and J dropped 0 bases, with 12 bases sitting between them. The CDR3 protein is CAWSVQGTYSYEQYF. DNA for the CDR3: TGTGCCTGGAGTGTACAAGGGACTTACTCCTACGAGCAGTACTTC.

A few counts support this clone. This chain uses TRBV19 with TRBJ2-7; 7 nucleotides align to TRBD2. This CDR3 contains 17 residues. The V gene end was trimmed by 5 bases and the J gene end by 2 bases; junction bases not matched to a gene: 15. The germline gives CDR1 LNHDA, CDR2 SQIVND (reference sequence). The CDR3 coding sequence is TGTGCCAGTAGTCAACTAGCGCGACGAACCCAGACCTACGAGCAGTACTTC. Translated, it gives CASSQLARRTQTYEQYF.

This clone has more than one count but fewer than ten. The chain employs TRBV29-1 and TRBJ2-7, with D possibly TRBD1 on 7 matching bases. The CDR3 sequence is 12 residues long. CDR1 is SQVTM and CDR2 is ANQGSEA in the germline V gene. V was trimmed by 5 bases and J by 3 bases, leaving 11 bases between them. CDR3 sequence reads: CSVNQGGYEQYF. The CDR3 DNA sequence: TGCAGCGTTAATCAGGGGGGCTACGAGCAGTACTTC.

CDR3 protein: CASSLGQGHGDTQYF. The CDR3 region has the DNA TGCGCCAGCAGCCTAGGACAGGGGCACGGAGATACGCAGTATTTT. This chain connects TRBV5-1 to TRBJ2-3, with 9 positions matching TRBD1. Germline CDR1 SGHRS, CDR2 YFSETQ. The J segment lost 5 bases and the V segment lost 4 bases, leaving 8 bases of the junction unmatched. This CDR3 has 15 residues. Combining the CDR3 with reference TRBV5-1 and TRBJ2-3 gives the whole variable domain KAGVTQTPRYLIKTRGQQVTLSCSPISGHRSVSWYQQTPGQGLQFLFEYFSETQRNKGNFPGRFSGRQFSNSRSEMNVSTLELGDSALYLCASSLGQGHGDTQYFGPGTRLTVL.

V and J are TRBV30 and TRBJ2-7, with D hard to call. The V and J ends lost 4 bases and 0 bases respectively, with 10 bases between them. The CDR3 consists of 13 residues. The germline gives CDR1 GTSNPN, CDR2 SVGIG (reference sequence). The CDR3 spells CAWNAQLSYEQYF. DNA of the CDR3: TGTGCCTGGAACGCACAACTCTCCTACGAGCAGTACTTC.

This clone has just a few counts. The rearrangement joins TRBV19 to TRBJ1-4; D unresolved. Per the germline V gene, CDR1 is LNHDA and CDR2 is SQIVND (reference sequence). V was clipped by 3 bases and J by 5 bases, with 7 bases between them. CDR3 length equals 13 residues. The CDR3: CASSMPGNEKLFF. The CDR3 DNA is TGTGCCAGTAGTATGCCAGGAAATGAAAAACTGTTTTTT.

On this clone itself: The same CDR3 can be traced to other DNA sequences in this sample. This chain links TRBV7-2 with TRBJ1-2; no clear D. Trimming took off 1 base at V and 4 bases at J, with 7 bases between the two ends. The CDR3 is 13 residues long. The germline V gene has CDR1 SGHTA and CDR2 FQGNSA. The CDR3 nucleotides are TGTGCCAGCAGCTTAGGGGCTTCCTATGGCTACACCTTC. Its protein product is CASSLGASYGYTF.

The chain carries TRBV5-1 and TRBJ2-2; D not resolved. Germline values: CDR1 SGHRS, CDR2 YFSETQ. Trimming removed 4 bases from V and 2 bases from J, with 9 bases in between. The CDR3 sequence is 14 residues long. The CDR3 DNA is TGCGCCAGCAGCCTCTCAGGAAACACCGGGGAGCTGTTTTTT. Protein product: CASSLSGNTGELFF.

CDR3 bases: TGTGCCACCGGCGGCGGGGAGCTGTTTTTT. Protein product: CATGGGELFF. V is TRBV7-9 and J is TRBJ2-2; D not resolved. The germline V gene encodes CDR1 SEHNR and CDR2 FQNEAQ (reference sequence). The V gene lost 10 bases and the J gene lost 7 bases, with 7 bases spanning the gap. The CDR3 is made up of 10 amino acids.

This chain links TRBV2 with TRBJ2-2, with a weak D call TRBD2 (6 bases). This CDR3 is 14 amino acids long. Deletions cut 10 bases from V and 6 bases from J, with 18 bases between. Germline CDR1 reads SNHLY; CDR2 reads FYNNEI. This CDR3 is CAIKGFGGPGELFF. The CDR3 DNA reads as TGTGCCATAAAAGGTTTCGGGGGTCCCGGGGAGCTGTTTTTT.

V gene TRBV19 combines with J gene TRBJ2-6; TRBD1 aligns across 8 bases. Germline V gene lookup returns CDR1 LNHDA and CDR2 SQIVND (reference sequence). The CDR3 loop spans 16 amino acids. V lost 5 bases and J lost 4; bases outside the gene matches: 7. The CDR3 region is CASSRPQGAGANVLTF. CDR3 DNA: TGTGCCAGTAGTCGCCCCCAGGGGGCCGGGGCCAACGTCCTGACTTTC.

This clone has just a few counts. The chain employs TRBV6-6 and TRBJ1-5; TRBD1 is a possible D gene (5 bases). With 4 bases removed from V and 7 bases from J, the gap between germline ends came to 14 bases. The CDR3 is 14 amino acids. From germline, CDR1 is MNHNY and CDR2 SVGAGI (reference sequence). The CDR3 loop is CASSSQGLGQPQHF. The CDR3 region has the DNA TGTGCCAGCAGTTCCCAGGGTCTAGGACAGCCCCAGCATTTT.

This clone was picked up one time. J is TRBJ2-2 and V is TRBV4-1; either TRBD1 or TRBD2 may supply D (5 bases each). From germline, CDR1 is MGHRA and CDR2 YSYEKL. V dropped 1 base and J dropped 6 bases, with 12 bases sitting between them. This CDR3 is 15 amino acids long. The CDR3 DNA reads TGCGCCAGCAGCCAAGTGAGGGGAGTAGCCGGGGAGCTGTTTTTT. This codes for CASSQVRGVAGELFF.

This clone appeared once. The genes are TRBV2 and TRBJ2-1; D is undetermined. This CDR3 comprises 13 residues. Germline CDR1 and CDR2: SNHLY and FYNNEI. V was shortened by 5 bases and J by 0 bases, with 5 bases between the two germline ends. The CDR3 DNA sequence: TGTGCCAGCAGTCGGAGCTCCTACAATGAGCAGTTCTTC. Its protein product is CASSRSSYNEQFF.

The chain couples TRBV30 to TRBJ1-5; TRBD1 is a possible D gene (6 bases). The CDR3 spans 15 residues. The germline V gene has CDR1 GTSNPN and CDR2 SVGIG (reference sequence). With 5 bases removed from V and 4 bases from J, the gap between germline ends came to 18 bases. The CDR3 reads CAWASGAQLNQPQHF. CDR3 bases: TGTGCCTGGGCTTCGGGGGCGCAGTTAAATCAGCCCCAGCATTTT.

V gene TRBV27 combines with J gene TRBJ2-7, with 9 bases aligning to TRBD1. Per germline, CDR1 MNHEY and CDR2 SMNVEV (reference sequence). With V trimmed by 6 bases and J by 3 bases, 9 bases remained unmatched. The length of the CDR3 is 15 residues. This CDR3 reads CASRTTGGRSYEQYF. In DNA, the CDR3 is TGTGCCAGCAGAACCACAGGGGGCCGAAGCTACGAGCAGTACTTC.